This T cell receptor (beta chain) was retrieved from a study of CD4 T cell repertoires and nickel (dated by TCRdb to about 2020). Points on this clonotype: Its antigen is unknown. Base-call qualities are not available, and no considerably larger clone is one nucleotide away.

Preparation of the library involved RT-PCR. For sequencing, an Illumina MiSeq was employed. TCRdb reanalyzed the raw reads on its own, using fastp at Q25 for trimming and MiXCR for clone calling, and kept in-frame beta chains. Each entry is one CDR3 protein sequence, shown with its most common DNA and genes. The sample records some 420 distinct CDR3 sequences, about three fifths of which are singletons. Around 23% of the sample goes to the ten largest clones. The CDR3 holds 14 amino acids from the cysteine to the phenylalanine. The only DNA kept is the CDR3, 42 bases in frame from the first base. V loses 3 bases, J loses 1 base, and the germline ends lie 8 bases apart. The germline V gene provides CDR1 SGHTS and CDR2 YDEGEE.

The source material was CD4+ T cells from blood, not recorded whether cultured. The receptor was derived from a human donor in a nickel allergy study, with or without nickel allergy (not recorded which). It is not recorded whether this sample comes from one donor or several. The rearranged chain carries TRBV5-8 and TRBJ2-1, with the D gene not clear enough to name. The CDR3 amino acid sequence is: CASSWAFSYNEQFF. The bases are TGTGCCAGCAGCTGGGCCTTTTCCTACAATGAGCAGTTCTTC.